The rows below give T cell receptor beta chains drawn from one sample of a study of T cells in Graves' hyperthyroidism and ophthalmopathy. TCRdb re-called the multiplex PCR reads with MiXCR, one entry per CDR3 protein. The sample has about 540,000 distinct CDR3 sequences, around 42% seen once. Sequencing was carried out using peripheral blood or thyroid tissue (not recorded which). The source is a woman younger than 30 with Graves' hyperthyroidism. Each CDR3 is given with its conserved first and last residue. The D gene is left open where the match is weak. Size values are once, few and many counts, or a class for expanded clones, and some rows have none.

J,size,V,D,DNA,CDR3
TRBJ2-1,few,TRBV2,TRBD2,TGTGCCATCGGGACTAGCGGGAGCTCCTACAATGAGCAGTTCTTC,CAIGTSGSSYNEQFF
TRBJ2-7,-,TRBV20-1,-,TGCAGTGCTGCCCGGGGAGGCCCAACCTACGAGCAGTACTTC,CSAARGGPTYEQYF
TRBJ2-3,once,TRBV4-2,TRBD1,TGTGCCAGCAGGTCAGGACAGGGTCCTCTGAGTACGCAGTATTTT,CASRSGQGPLSTQYF
TRBJ2-3,few,TRBV5-1,-,TGCGCCAGCAGCTTGGCCTCGGCAGGGGTGACAGATACGCAGTATTTT,CASSLASAGVTDTQYF
TRBJ1-5,many,TRBV4-1,-,TGCGCCAGCAGCCAGGTCGGGATGGTCAATCAGCCCCAGCATTTT,CASSQVGMVNQPQHF
TRBJ2-7,-,TRBV29-1,TRBD2,TGCAGCGTGAGTGGGCTAGCGGGATGGGACGAGCAGTACTTC,CSVSGLAGWDEQYF
TRBJ1-2,-,TRBV29-1,TRBD1,TGCAGCGAGGGACAGGGTTTTTACAATGGCTACACCTTC,CSEGQGFYNGYTF
TRBJ2-7,-,TRBV6-4,TRBD2,TGTGCCAGCAGTGACTCTAGTATAGGCGGGAGGGCCCTTAAGTCCTACGAGCAGTACTTC,CASSDSSIGGRALKSYEQYF
TRBJ1-2,-,TRBV9,TRBD1,TGTGCCAGCAGCGTCGACAGGGGGGTTGAGGGCTACACCTTC,CASSVDRGVEGYTF
TRBJ2-5,many,TRBV6-1,-,TGTGCCAGCAGTGCCCCCGGACGGTACCAAGAGACCCAGTACTTC,CASSAPGRYQETQYF
TRBJ2-3,-,TRBV7-6,-,TGTGCCAGCAGCCCAATGAGCACAGATACGCAGTATTTT,CASSPMSTDTQYF
TRBJ2-3,-,TRBV24-1,-,TGTGCCACCGCCGCCCCGGGACACAGCAGGGATACGCAGTATTTT,CATAAPGHSRDTQYF
TRBJ2-6,-,TRBV10-3,-,TGTGCCATCAGTGACGTGGGGGGTGGGGCCAACGTCCTGACTTTC,CAISDVGGGANVLTF
TRBJ1-1,many,TRBV4-1,-,TGCGCCAGCAGCCGAGAGGAGGGGAACACTGAAGCTTTCTTT,CASSREEGNTEAFF
TRBJ2-6,-,TRBV29-1,-,TGCAGCGTTAGGGCAGGGGCCTCTGGGGCCAACGTCCTGACTTTC,CSVRAGASGANVLTF
TRBJ2-7,-,TRBV6-2/TRBV6-3,TRBD2,TGTGCCAGCGGGAGGACTGGACTAGCTTCCGACGAGCAGTACTTC,CASGRTGLASDEQYF
TRBJ1-2,many,TRBV12-5,-,TGTGCTAGTGGTTTGGTACTGCAGCATGGCTACACCTTC,CASGLVLQHGYTF
TRBJ1-5,many,TRBV10-3,-,TGTGCCATCAGTGAGTCTCGGTTATCAAGTCGGGCCCAGCCCCAGCATTTT,CAISESRLSSRAQPQHF
TRBJ2-7,few,TRBV5-4,TRBD1,TGTGCCAGCAGCTCCTCAGGGGGCGGGGTTTCCTACGAGCAGTACTTC,CASSSSGGGVSYEQYF
TRBJ1-1,many,TRBV5-1,-,TGCGCCAGCAGCGGGGGCAACATGAACACTGAAGCTTTCTTT,CASSGGNMNTEAFF
TRBJ2-7,-,TRBV29-1,TRBD1,TGCAGCGTTAACGGACAGGGAGACGCGTACGAGCAGTACTTC,CSVNGQGDAYEQYF